This T cell receptor (beta chain) was recovered during a study of vaccination and CD4 T cells after COVID-19. The CDR3 is 12 amino acids. V shed 6 bases and J shed 6 bases, with 14 bases lying between them. Germline CDR1 reads DFQATT; CDR2 reads SNEGSKA (reference sequence). At the Johns Hopkins FTIC core, DNA taken from cultured CD4+ T cells was sequenced by way of the Oncomine TCR Beta short-read assay. From the PCR reads, TCRdb called clonotypes with MiXCR, one entry per CDR3 protein. The data show roughly 8,000 distinct CDR3 sequences, over 45% seen once. This clonotype has only a few counts. What it binds is unknown. Documented treatment: roughly 10-day PBMC culture with coronavirus spike peptide pools or control peptides (ViraFEST assay).

Sequenced: CD4+ T cells from blood, cultured in vitro. The sequence came from a human donor who had recovered from COVID-19. The chain employs TRBV20-1 and TRBJ1-2, with unresolved D. CDR3 DNA: TGCAGTGCATTCCTACCGTCGGATGGCTACACCTTC. Amino acid sequence: CSAFLPSDGYTF.